These T cell receptor beta chains were read from a single sample in a study of Ad26.COV2.S vaccination and SARS-CoV-2 variants. Measured with immunoSEQ multiplex PCR; TCRdb has only the in-frame clones, and not every one. The sample comprises just over 350,000 clones, more than 75% of which are singletons, and 3.3% rests with the top ten. The sequencing used peripheral blood, collected in a trial of Ad26.COV2.S vaccine versus placebo. These receptors came from a person between 18 and 65 years old who received the Ad26.COV2.S COVID-19 vaccine or a placebo. Each CDR3 is given without its conserved first and last residue. Clone size is not always given. Where it is, it says once, few, many or a class for expanded clones.

j_call v_call clone_size cdr3_aa
TRBJ2-5 TRBV24-1 NA ATSDVGGKETQY
TRBJ2-2 TRBV6-2/TRBV6-3 NA ASSYSKLTRNTGELF
TRBJ2-1 TRBV11-2 NA ASSLGRHNEQF
TRBJ1-4 TRBV11-2 NA ASSSVVWAGEKLF
TRBJ2-5 TRBV7-2 NA ASSSPRETQY
TRBJ2-2 TRBV6-6 NA ASRTPPGTGELF
TRBJ1-4 TRBV5-1 NA ASSTGTGDEKLF
TRBJ2-1 TRBV3-1/TRBV3-2 NA ASCGTSGYGEQF
TRBJ2-4 TRBV6-1 NA ASSEILSIGVSRVAGNIQY
TRBJ1-5 TRBV10-3 NA AIARGGPSESTQH
TRBJ2-7 TRBV18 NA ASSPPGHGYEQY
TRBJ2-1 TRBV12-3/TRBV12-4 NA ASRQLVGEQF
TRBJ2-7 TRBV18 NA ASSPGGGGAYEQY
TRBJ1-2 TRBV5-5 NA ASSLDGTHTWGYT
TRBJ2-7 TRBV5-4 NA ASSLGYEQY
TRBJ2-7 TRBV20-1 once SASLPGGQHEQY
TRBJ2-7 TRBV7-2 NA ASSLAGGAYEQY
TRBJ1-6 TRBV7-2 NA ASSSLHSYNSPLH
TRBJ2-2 TRBV5-4 NA ASSPRGGIEAGELF
TRBJ1-5 TRBV3-1/TRBV3-2 NA ASSHGQGDQPQH
TRBJ1-1 TRBV7-8 NA ASSLDDGYTEAF
TRBJ2-3 TRBV5-1 NA ASSLARASGGGTDTQY
TRBJ2-7 TRBV5-1 NA ASKRGGSYEQY
TRBJ2-5 TRBV19 NA ASSIGGQSETQY
TRBJ2-3 TRBV6-5 NA ASSRSGDTQY
TRBJ2-3 TRBV2 NA ASSASGGVGNTQY
TRBJ2-2 TRBV28 NA ASSFLAGGDTGELF
TRBJ1-2 TRBV6-5 NA ASSSFDNYGYT
TRBJ2-2 TRBV6-2/TRBV6-3 once ASSYPDKNTGELF
TRBJ2-2 TRBV7-2 NA ASSSGQGANTGELF
TRBJ1-1 TRBV6-1 NA ASSGLGQGYLDTEAF
TRBJ2-1 TRBV12-3/TRBV12-4 NA ASTLTYNEQF
TRBJ2-3 TRBV5-8 NA ASSLPSADTQY
TRBJ2-7 TRBV7-9 NA ASSQGLAGGYEQY
TRBJ2-2 TRBV18 NA ASSPRVAGELF
TRBJ1-1 TRBV6-5 NA ASSYSYRVTEAF
TRBJ1-1 TRBV5-1 few ASSLVVGEYTEAF
TRBJ2-2 TRBV28 NA ASRVAGGNGELF
TRBJ1-4 TRBV19 NA ASIRVSDRGNEKLF
TRBJ2-1 TRBV5-4 NA ASRIAGGAYNEQF
TRBJ2-7 TRBV5-1 once ASSLTGTLYEQY
TRBJ1-5 TRBV3-1/TRBV3-2 NA ASSQRDQPQH
TRBJ1-5 TRBV5-1 NA ASNFLAIGNQPQH
TRBJ2-3 TRBV19 NA ASSRLGSGDTQY
TRBJ2-7 TRBV27 NA ASSLAGHEQY
TRBJ2-5 TRBV28 NA ASQRSKETQY
TRBJ2-3 TRBV7-9 NA ASSFRAERDTQY
TRBJ2-6 TRBV5-5 NA ASSLASEANVLT
TRBJ2-3 TRBV30 NA AWSREQTQY
TRBJ2-7 TRBV15 NA ATSRLTGYEQY
TRBJ1-6 TRBV28 few ASENLQGMGSPLH
TRBJ2-7 TRBV7-2 NA ASSLQRLAGPSYEQY
TRBJ1-2 TRBV27 NA ASSWGVNYGYT
TRBJ1-5 TRBV5-1 NA ASSAEGQNQPQH
TRBJ2-7 TRBV6-6 NA ASSYYSGGSYEQY